The 30 T cell receptor beta chains given below trace back to one sample, sequenced in a study of blood T cell repertoires in COVID-19. Sequencing was performed with immunoSEQ multiplex PCR; in TCRdb, only in-frame clones are kept and a portion is missing. The table lists some 160,000 clones, roughly 81% of them singletons, with less than 3.5% in the top ten. Sequenced input: peripheral blood. These receptors all stem from an elderly woman with COVID-19, enrolled during active disease.

This clone was observed a few times. The chain combines TRBV18 with TRBJ2-1, with 13 nucleotides matching TRBD2. V was clipped by 6 bases and J by 9 bases; unmatched bases: 8. The CDR3 consists of 15 residues. The germline CDR1 and CDR2 sequences are KGHSH and LQKENI. The DNA of the CDR3 is TGTGCCAGCTCGCCCGGACTAGCGGGAGCCATTGAGCAGTTCTTC. Protein sequence: CASSPGLAGAIEQFF.

V gene TRBV15 combines with J gene TRBJ2-2; the match to TRBD1 covers 12 bases. Germline values: CDR1 LNHNV, CDR2 YYDKDF (reference sequence). V gave up 2 bases and J gave up 4 bases; unmatched junction bases: 8. The CDR3 runs to 18 residues. CDR3 sequence: CATSRSPGQGASTGELFF. In nucleotides, the CDR3 is TGTGCCACCAGCAGATCCCCGGGACAGGGGGCGAGCACCGGGGAGCTGTTTTTT.

The chain combines TRBV7-2 with TRBJ2-3; TRBD1 matches at 10 bases. Germline values: CDR1 SGHTA, CDR2 FQGNSA. J gave up 3 bases and V 4 bases, and 7 bases lay outside the gene matches. This CDR3 region has 16 residues. The CDR3 sequence is CASSWTGTGVTDTQYF. Here the CDR3 DNA reads TGTGCCAGCAGCTGGACAGGGACAGGGGTGACAGATACGCAGTATTTT.

This sequence joins TRBV5-8 and TRBJ2-7; D is possibly TRBD2 (5 bases). There are 12 residues in the CDR3. Looked up from germline, CDR1 is SGHTS and CDR2 is YDEGEE. V gave up 5 bases and J gave up 6 bases, with 12 bases separating them. Written as DNA, the CDR3 is TGTGCCAGCAGATTTCGGGGAACCGAGCAGTACTTC. Residues: CASRFRGTEQYF.

This clone was counted a few times. This rearrangement joins TRBV5-6 to TRBJ2-7; D is unclear. Per the germline V gene, CDR1 is SGHDT and CDR2 is YYEEEE. The V gene lost 3 bases and the J gene lost 3 bases, with 4 bases spanning the gap. The CDR3 length is 11 residues. CDR3: CASSSRYEQYF. The CDR3 DNA reads as TGTGCCAGCAGCTCCCGCTACGAGCAGTACTTC.

The chain combines TRBV10-1 with TRBJ2-5, with 7 bases matching TRBD2. This CDR3 contains 12 residues. Germline V lookup: CDR1 WNHNN, CDR2 SYGVQD (reference sequence). After removal of 9 bases from V and 2 bases from J, the junction contained 3 bases not matched to a gene. Here the CDR3 DNA reads TGCGCCAGTTCTAGCGGACAAGAGACCCAGTACTTC. It encodes CASSSGQETQYF.

This chain links TRBV18 with TRBJ2-3, with D maybe TRBD1 (6 bases). This CDR3 is built from 15 residues. Germline V gene sequence: CDR1 KGHSH, CDR2 LQKENI. The ends were cut back, 4 bases at V and 0 bases at J, with 11 bases in the middle. The CDR3 DNA reads TGTGCCAGCTCACTTGGACAGCTAAGCACAGATACGCAGTATTTT. Encoded protein: CASSLGQLSTDTQYF.

This chain connects TRBV19 to TRBJ1-5; TRBD1 matches 8 bases. The germline gives CDR1 LNHDA, CDR2 SQIVND (reference sequence). V shed 3 bases and J 4 bases; nucleotides not matched to a gene: 5. The CDR3 is 15 amino acids. The CDR3 is CASSMDRDVNQPQHF. DNA of the CDR3: TGTGCCAGTAGTATGGACAGGGATGTTAATCAGCCCCAGCATTTT.

This clone was seen a handful of times. The J gene is TRBJ2-1, the V gene TRBV19, with 8 bases aligning to TRBD2. J was trimmed by 8 bases and V by 6 bases; bases with no gene match: 6. CDR3 length: 13 residues. Germline assignment: CDR1 LNHDA and CDR2 SQIVND (reference sequence). In nucleotides, the CDR3 is TGTGCCAGTAGGGGGCGGGGGGCCGATGAGCAGTTCTTC. Its protein product is CASRGRGADEQFF.

The CDR3 sequence: CASSRRAGGYISNQPQHF. CDR3 DNA sequence: TGTGCCAGCAGCCGTCGGGCAGGGGGTTATATTAGCAATCAGCCCCAGCATTTT. This sequence joins TRBV7-2 and TRBJ1-5; 7 nucleotides match TRBD1. This CDR3 is built from 18 residues. CDR1 and CDR2 from the germline V gene are SGHTA and FQGNSA. Trimming removed 5 bases from V and 0 bases from J; junction bases left unmatched: 13.

For the CDR3, the DNA is TGTGCCAGCAGCCAGACGGGATCTGGCAATTCACCCCTCCACTTT. This sequence encodes CASSQTGSGNSPLHF. This sequence joins TRBV11-2 and TRBJ1-6; D not certain. Per the germline V gene, CDR1 is SGHAT and CDR2 is FQNNGV. The CDR3 length is 15 residues. V was shortened by 5 bases and J by 7 bases, with 15 bases between the two germline ends.

The gene calls are TRBV4-1 and TRBJ2-4, with TRBD2 matching 11 bases. CDR1 is MGHRA and CDR2 is YSYEKL in the germline V gene. The CDR3 spans 16 residues. The V and J ends lost 4 bases and 8 bases, in that order; junction bases with no gene match: 10. The CDR3 protein is CASSPGRLAGIDIQYF. DNA of the CDR3: TGCGCCAGCAGCCCCGGCCGACTAGCGGGAATTGACATTCAGTACTTC.

V is TRBV19 and J is TRBJ2-1; TRBD2 agrees at 13 bases. The CDR3 is 15 residues long. Germline trimming cut 4 bases from V and 5 bases from J; bases unmatched to any gene: 2. Germline V gene data show CDR1 as LNHDA and CDR2 as SQIVND (reference sequence). As DNA, the CDR3 is TGTGCCAGTAGTAAAACTAGCGGGGGGGACAATGAGCAGTTCTTC. Its translation: CASSKTSGGDNEQFF.

This sequence joins TRBV15 and TRBJ2-3; possible D gene TRBD1, 6 bases. CDR3 length: 15 amino acids. Germline CDR1 reads LNHNV; CDR2 reads YYDKDF (reference sequence). V dropped 0 bases and J dropped 4 bases, with 11 bases sitting between them. CDR3 amino acids: CATSRDGAGADTQYF. The DNA for the CDR3 is TGTGCCACCAGCAGAGATGGGGCAGGGGCAGATACGCAGTATTTT.

The V gene is TRBV29-1, the J gene TRBJ1-2; the match to TRBD1 covers 8 bases. The trim removed 7 bases at V and 7 bases at J, leaving 2 bases unmatched. Germline loops: CDR1 SQVTM, CDR2 ANQGSEA. The CDR3 has 10 residues. For the CDR3, the DNA is TGCAGCGCTGACAGGGGTGGCTACACCTTC. Translated: CSADRGGYTF.

The chain recombines TRBV4-2 with TRBJ2-1, with 10 nucleotides matching TRBD2. The CDR3 consists of 17 residues. Germline CDR1 LGHNA, CDR2 YNFKEQ. J gave up 6 bases and V 4 bases, and 12 bases lay outside the gene matches. This chain's CDR3 is CASSLETLSGGANEQFF. Here the CDR3 DNA reads TGTGCCAGCAGCCTAGAGACCCTCAGCGGGGGGGCCAATGAGCAGTTCTTC.

The chain couples TRBV5-1 to TRBJ1-4; D might be TRBD1 (5 bases). Germline CDR1 reads SGHRS; CDR2 reads YFSETQ. The length of the CDR3 is 14 residues. Trimming removed 4 bases at V and 8 bases at J, with 15 bases between. DNA for the CDR3: TGCGCCAGCAGCCTGGACATATTTGGCGAAAAACTGTTTTTT. Amino acids: CASSLDIFGEKLFF.

The rearrangement uses TRBV4-1 and TRBJ2-3; the match to TRBD1 covers 10 bases. V was pared by 5 bases and J by 8 bases, with 10 bases of the junction left unmatched. This CDR3 has 15 residues. Per the germline V gene, CDR1 is MGHRA and CDR2 is YSYEKL. The CDR3 sequence is CASSADRGFLATQYF. The CDR3 DNA follows: TGCGCCAGCAGCGCGGACAGGGGGTTCTTAGCTACGCAGTATTTT.

The V gene is TRBV28, the J gene TRBJ1-2; no clear D gene. This CDR3 has 13 amino acids. V was pared by 3 bases and J by 4 bases, with 9 bases between. Germline CDR1 reads MDHEN; CDR2 reads SYDVKM. The CDR3 spells CASSLTIIYGYTF. In DNA form, the CDR3 reads TGTGCCAGCAGTTTGACTATAATCTATGGCTACACCTTC.

This clone occurred a few times. The chain carries TRBV11-2 and TRBJ1-6; D gene uncertain. The CDR3 covers 14 residues. Trimming removed 5 bases at V and 14 bases at J, with 19 bases between. CDR1 and CDR2 (germline): SGHAT, FQNNGV. The CDR3 DNA reads TGTGCCAGCAGCCCCGGCCTACGGCGGCTCGCCCTCCACTTT. Its protein is CASSPGLRRLALHF. Full variable domain (remainder filled in from reference TRBV11-2 and TRBJ1-6): EAGVAQSPRYKIIEKRQSVAFWCNPISGHATLYWYQQILGQGPKLLIQFQNNGVVDDSQLPKDRFSAERLKGVDSTLKIQPAKLEDSAVYLCASSPGLRRLALHFGNGTRLTVT.

CDR3 bases: TGTGCCAGCAGTGGCTCCCCCGGGGGGCTGGGGCCCCAAGAGACCCAGTACTTC. Translated: CASSGSPGGLGPQETQYF. This chain connects TRBV6-1 to TRBJ2-5; D perhaps matches TRBD2 (7 bases). The germline CDR1 and CDR2 sequences are MNHNS and SASEGT. The CDR3 spans 18 residues. The V gene lost 4 bases and the J gene lost 1 base, with 22 bases spanning the gap.

On this clone itself: The same CDR3 arises from other DNA sequences in this sample as well. The chain recombines TRBV7-2 with TRBJ2-3, with D perhaps TRBD2 (5 bases). Germline V gene data show CDR1 as SGHTA and CDR2 as FQGNSA. V was trimmed by 1 base and J by 1 base, leaving 6 bases between them. This CDR3 is built from 14 residues. CDR3 DNA: TGTGCCAGCAGCTTAGGAGCGGGCACAGATACGCAGTATTTT. Encoded protein: CASSLGAGTDTQYF.

The chain couples TRBV5-4 to TRBJ2-1, with D uncertain. The CDR3 runs 12 residues. Germline V lookup: CDR1 SGHNT, CDR2 YYREEE (reference sequence). Trimming took 4 bases from V and 4 from J, leaving 6 bases between them. The CDR3 sequence: CASSTYYNEQFF. The CDR3 coding sequence is TGTGCCAGCAGCACCTATTACAATGAGCAGTTCTTC.

On this clone itself: The junction shows a germline mismatch at one end, possibly a read error. This sequence joins TRBV19 and TRBJ1-2; no definite D call. This CDR3 has 15 amino acids. Germline values: CDR1 LNHDA, CDR2 SQIVND (reference sequence). CDR3 bases: TGTGCCACTGGCCGGAGTGGACCTGGAGACTATGGCCACACCTTC. Protein: CATGRSGPGDYGHTF.

The chain joins TRBV4-2 to TRBJ2-2; TRBD2 is a possible D gene (6 bases). From germline, CDR1 is LGHNA and CDR2 YNFKEQ. Trimming removed 1 base at V and 4 bases at J, with 16 bases between. This CDR3 contains 17 residues. CDR3 nucleotides: TGTGCCAGCAGCCAAGTACCGGGACTCTCATCCACCGGGGAGCTGTTTTTT. Its translation: CASSQVPGLSSTGELFF.

The chain recombines TRBV28 with TRBJ1-5, with D uncertain. V lost 3 bases, J lost 9 bases, and 9 bases lay in between. This CDR3 contains 12 residues. CDR1 is MDHEN, CDR2 SYDVKM, per germline. CDR3 DNA sequence: TGTGCCAGCAGTTTGGAGTTGCCGCCCCAGCATTTT. The encoded protein is CASSLELPPQHF. The whole variable domain, remainder taken from reference TRBV28 and TRBJ1-5, is DVKVTQSSRYLVKRTGEKVFLECVQDMDHENMFWYRQDPGLGLRLIYFSYDVKMKEKGDIPEGYSVSREKKERFSLILESASTNQTSMYLCASSLELPPQHFGDGTRLSIL.

The CDR3 region has the DNA TGTGCCAGCTCACCACGCGGGCTAGCGGGGGCGAACACCGGGGAGCTGTTTTTT. Translated, it gives CASSPRGLAGANTGELFF. The chain couples TRBV18 to TRBJ2-2; 10 nucleotides line up with TRBD2. The CDR3 consists of 18 residues. Per germline, CDR1 KGHSH and CDR2 LQKENI. Trimming at V came to 1 base and at J to 0 bases, leaving 5 bases not matched to a gene.

This sequence joins TRBV5-5 and TRBJ2-3, with 10 nucleotides matching TRBD2. The length of the CDR3 is 16 residues. CDR1 is SGHKS, CDR2 YYEKEE, per germline (reference sequence). J was trimmed by 2 bases and V by 4 bases; bases with no gene match: 7. CDR3 sequence (DNA): TGTGCCAGCAGCCCGACCGGGACTAGCGCCACAGATACGCAGTATTTT. It translates to CASSPTGTSATDTQYF.

This clone came up a few times. The chain joins TRBV2 to TRBJ2-1; TRBD2 is a possible D gene (6 bases). Germline-derived CDR1 and CDR2 are SNHLY and FYNNEI. V lost 7 bases and J 8 bases, leaving 18 bases between the germline ends. The CDR3 is made up of 14 amino acids. The CDR3 DNA is TGTGCCAGCAACCGGGGCCGGGGAGGCGATGAGCAGTTCTTC. The encoded protein is CASNRGRGGDEQFF. The full variable domain, with the rest looked up from reference TRBV2 and TRBJ2-1, is EPEVTQTPSHQVTQMGQEVILRCVPISNHLYFYWYRQILGQKVEFLVSFYNNEISEKSEIFDDQFSVERPDGSNFTLKIRSTKLEDSAMYFCASNRGRGGDEQFFGPGTRLTVL.

The V gene is TRBV7-9, the J gene TRBJ2-3; TRBD2 might be the D (5 bases). Between the trimmed V and J ends, which lost 0 bases and 9 bases, there was a span of 16 bases. Germline loops: CDR1 SEHNR, CDR2 FQNEAQ (reference sequence). This CDR3 spans 15 amino acids. CDR3 region: CASSLAEFRSSTQYF. The CDR3 DNA reads TGTGCCAGCAGCTTAGCGGAATTCAGGTCTAGCACGCAGTATTTT.